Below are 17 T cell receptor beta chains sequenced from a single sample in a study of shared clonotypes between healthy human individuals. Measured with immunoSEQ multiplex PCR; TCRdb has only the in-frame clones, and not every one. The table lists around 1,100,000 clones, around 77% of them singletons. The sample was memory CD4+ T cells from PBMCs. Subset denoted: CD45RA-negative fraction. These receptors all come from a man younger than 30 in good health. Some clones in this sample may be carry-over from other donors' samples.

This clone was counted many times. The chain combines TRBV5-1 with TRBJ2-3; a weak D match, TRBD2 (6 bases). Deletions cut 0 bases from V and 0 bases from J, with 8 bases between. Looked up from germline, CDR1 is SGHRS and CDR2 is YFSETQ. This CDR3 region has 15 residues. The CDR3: CASSLGLGSTDTQYF. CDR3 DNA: TGCGCCAGCAGCTTGGGACTAGGTAGCACAGATACGCAGTATTTT.

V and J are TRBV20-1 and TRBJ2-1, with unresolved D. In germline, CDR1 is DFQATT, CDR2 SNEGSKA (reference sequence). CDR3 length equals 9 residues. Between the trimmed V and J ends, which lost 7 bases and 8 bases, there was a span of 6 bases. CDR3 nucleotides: TGCAGTGTGGTGGATGAGCAGTTCTTC. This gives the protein CSVVDEQFF.

The DNA for the CDR3 is TGTGCCAGCAGTTTGCAGGGGCCCTCTGGAAACACCATATATTTT. It yields the protein CASSLQGPSGNTIYF. This chain connects TRBV28 to TRBJ1-3; D is possibly TRBD1 (6 bases). The CDR3 length is 15 residues. Germline CDR1 and CDR2: MDHEN and SYDVKM. Between the trimmed V and J ends, which lost 3 bases and 0 bases, there was a span of 9 bases.

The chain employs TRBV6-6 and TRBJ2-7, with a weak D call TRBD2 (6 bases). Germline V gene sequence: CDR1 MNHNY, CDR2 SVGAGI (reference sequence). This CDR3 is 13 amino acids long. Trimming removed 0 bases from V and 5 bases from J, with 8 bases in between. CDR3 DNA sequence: TGTGCCAGCAGTTACTCGGAGGGAAACGAGCAGTACTTC. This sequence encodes CASSYSEGNEQYF.

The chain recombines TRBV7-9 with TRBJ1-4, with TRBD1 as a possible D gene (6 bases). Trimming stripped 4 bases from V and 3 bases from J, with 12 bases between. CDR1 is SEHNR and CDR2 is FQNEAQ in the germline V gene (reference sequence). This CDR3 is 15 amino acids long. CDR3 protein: CASSSIQGPNEKLFF. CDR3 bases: TGTGCCAGCAGCTCAATACAGGGTCCTAATGAAAAACTGTTTTTT.

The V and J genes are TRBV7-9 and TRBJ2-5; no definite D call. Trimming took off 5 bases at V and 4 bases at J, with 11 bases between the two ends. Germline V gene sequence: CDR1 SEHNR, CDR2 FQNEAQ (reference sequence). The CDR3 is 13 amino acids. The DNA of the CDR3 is TGTGCCAGCAGCCAATTAGCAGGAGAGACCCAGTACTTC. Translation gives CASSQLAGETQYF.

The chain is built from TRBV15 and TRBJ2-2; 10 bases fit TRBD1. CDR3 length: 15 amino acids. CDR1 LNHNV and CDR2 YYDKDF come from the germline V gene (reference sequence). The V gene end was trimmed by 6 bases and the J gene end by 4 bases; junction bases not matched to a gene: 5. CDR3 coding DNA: TGTGCCACCAGGGCTTGGACAGGGGGCACCGGGGAGCTGTTTTTT. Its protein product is CATRAWTGGTGELFF. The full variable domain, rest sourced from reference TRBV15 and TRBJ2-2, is DAMVIQNPRYQVTQFGKPVTLSCSQTLNHNVMYWYQQKSSQAPKLLFHYYDKDFNNEADTPDNFQSRRPNTSFCFLDIRSPGLGDTAMYLCATRAWTGGTGELFFGEGSRLTVL.

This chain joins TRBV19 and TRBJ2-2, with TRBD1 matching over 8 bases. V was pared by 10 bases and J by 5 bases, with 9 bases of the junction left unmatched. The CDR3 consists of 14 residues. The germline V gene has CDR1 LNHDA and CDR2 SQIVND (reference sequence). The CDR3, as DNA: TGTGCCACCGCCCGAGACAGGGGAACCGGGGAGCTGTTTTTT. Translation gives CATARDRGTGELFF.

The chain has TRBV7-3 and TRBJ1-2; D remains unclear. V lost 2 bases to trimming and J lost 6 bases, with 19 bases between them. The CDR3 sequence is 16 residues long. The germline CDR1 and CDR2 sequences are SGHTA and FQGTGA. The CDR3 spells CASSLRAGGRIDGYTF. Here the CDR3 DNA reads TGTGCCAGCAGCTTACGGGCAGGCGGGAGGATCGATGGCTACACCTTC.

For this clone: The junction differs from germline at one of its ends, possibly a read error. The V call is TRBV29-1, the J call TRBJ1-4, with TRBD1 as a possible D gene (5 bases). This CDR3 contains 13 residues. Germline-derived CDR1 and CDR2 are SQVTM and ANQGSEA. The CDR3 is CGVSRAFNEKLFF. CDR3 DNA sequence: TGCGGCGTTTCCAGGGCCTTTAATGAAAAACTGTTTTTT.

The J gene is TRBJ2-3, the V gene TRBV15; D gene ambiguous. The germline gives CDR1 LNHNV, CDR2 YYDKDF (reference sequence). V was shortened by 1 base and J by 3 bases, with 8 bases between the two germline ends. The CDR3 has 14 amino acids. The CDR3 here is CATSRVLGTDTQYF. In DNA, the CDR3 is TGTGCCACCAGCAGAGTTCTAGGAACAGATACGCAGTATTTT.

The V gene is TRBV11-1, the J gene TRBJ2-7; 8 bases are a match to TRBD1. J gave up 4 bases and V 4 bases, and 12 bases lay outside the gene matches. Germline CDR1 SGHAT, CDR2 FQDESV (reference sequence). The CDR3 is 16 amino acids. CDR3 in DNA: TGTGCCAGCAGCTCCCCCGGACAGGGCCACCTATACGAGCAGTACTTC. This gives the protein CASSSPGQGHLYEQYF. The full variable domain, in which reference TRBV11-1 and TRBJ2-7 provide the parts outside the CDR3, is EAEVAQSPRYKITEKSQAVAFWCDPISGHATLYWYRQILGQGPELLVQFQDESVVDDSQLPKDRFSAERLKGVDSTLKIQPAELGDSAMYLCASSSPGQGHLYEQYFGPGTRLTVT.

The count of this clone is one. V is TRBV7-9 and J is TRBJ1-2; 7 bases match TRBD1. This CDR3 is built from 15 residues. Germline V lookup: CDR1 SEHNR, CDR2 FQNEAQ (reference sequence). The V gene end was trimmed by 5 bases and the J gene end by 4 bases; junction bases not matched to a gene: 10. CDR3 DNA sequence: TGTGCCAGCAGCGCGACCCCCGCAGGGGGCTATGGCTACACCTTC. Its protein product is CASSATPAGGYGYTF.

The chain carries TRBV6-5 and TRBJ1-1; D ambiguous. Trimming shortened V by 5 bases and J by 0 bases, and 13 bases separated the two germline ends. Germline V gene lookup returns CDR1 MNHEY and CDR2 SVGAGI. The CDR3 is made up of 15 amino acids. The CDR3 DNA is TGTGCCAGCAGTCGCCCCGCGGGGATGAACACTGAAGCTTTCTTT. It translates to CASSRPAGMNTEAFF.

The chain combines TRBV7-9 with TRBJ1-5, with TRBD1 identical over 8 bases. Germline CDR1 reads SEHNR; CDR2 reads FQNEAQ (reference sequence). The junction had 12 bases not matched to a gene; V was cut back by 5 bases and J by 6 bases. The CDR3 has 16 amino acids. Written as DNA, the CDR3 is TGTGCCAGCAGCCCCCGGGACAGGAAACGGGGTCAGCCCCAGCATTTT. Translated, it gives CASSPRDRKRGQPQHF.

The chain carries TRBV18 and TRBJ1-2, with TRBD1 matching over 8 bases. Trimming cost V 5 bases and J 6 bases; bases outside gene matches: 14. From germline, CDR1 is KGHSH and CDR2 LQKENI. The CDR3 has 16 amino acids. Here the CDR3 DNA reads TGTGCCAGCTCATCCCCTCATAGTCGACAGGGGAATGGCTACACCTTC. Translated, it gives CASSSPHSRQGNGYTF.

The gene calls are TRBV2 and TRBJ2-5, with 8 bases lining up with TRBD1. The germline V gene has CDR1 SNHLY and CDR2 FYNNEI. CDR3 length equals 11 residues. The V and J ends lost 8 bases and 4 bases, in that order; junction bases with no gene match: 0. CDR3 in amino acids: CASDRGETQYF. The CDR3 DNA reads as TGTGCCAGCGACAGGGGAGAGACCCAGTACTTC.